The present entry profiles one TCR beta chain with its context. The target antigen is unknown. CDR1 and CDR2 from the germline V gene are LNHDA and SQIVND (reference sequence). Between the trimmed V and J ends, which lost 0 bases and 6 bases, there was a span of 12 bases. The CDR3 consists of 14 residues. This record comes from a study of T cell responses to AZD1222 COVID-19 vaccine. The method was immunoSEQ multiplex PCR; TCRdb's version includes in-frame clones alone and lacks a portion of them. In the table there are about 140,000 clones, 86% of which are singletons. Study-wide points: With dominance at 160-218 and 743-854, vaccine-associated CD4 TCRs spanned spike. Mostly white British, mostly female donors; authors suggested clonal diversity may be underestimated. Spike-specific TCRs gained breadth and depth after people received two AZD1222 doses.

Pooled together were second doses at about 4 or about 12 weeks. The sequencing used peripheral blood, collected 28 days after the second AZD1222 dose. The chain employs TRBV19 and TRBJ2-7; possible D gene TRBD1, 6 bases. This clonotype originated in an adult who received the AZD1222 COVID-19 vaccine. CDR3 sequence reads: CASSIDRGTGEQYF. For the CDR3, the DNA is TGTGCCAGTAGTATAGACAGGGGTACCGGCGAGCAGTACTTC.